These T cell receptor beta chains were read from a single sample in a study of control samples from healthy donors and cancer patients. The data were produced by immunoSEQ multiplex PCR, yet TCRdb's version contains in-frame clones alone and is incomplete. The sample has about 170,000 clones, just over 90% seen once. Specimen: blood. These receptors came from a woman in her sixties or seventies in good health. Each CDR3 is given without its conserved first and last residue. The order of the fields is J gene, V gene, CDR3 protein.

J gene: TRBJ1-2; V gene: TRBV6-6; CDR3 protein: ASSSGAEGYT
J gene: TRBJ1-2; V gene: TRBV21-1; CDR3 protein: ASTHYGYT
J gene: TRBJ2-7; V gene: TRBV25-1; CDR3 protein: ASSAQGAGEQY
J gene: TRBJ2-2; V gene: TRBV9; CDR3 protein: ASSVEIQGGTGELF
J gene: TRBJ1-3; V gene: TRBV18; CDR3 protein: ASSPGYRVSGNTIY
J gene: TRBJ1-2; V gene: TRBV6-2/TRBV6-3; CDR3 protein: ASSYSSNEAGAGYGYT
J gene: TRBJ1-4; V gene: TRBV2; CDR3 protein: ASMRDRVYLAEKLF
J gene: TRBJ1-1; V gene: TRBV13; CDR3 protein: ASSSNTEAF
J gene: TRBJ2-1; V gene: TRBV9; CDR3 protein: ASSAGTGGVGAKNEQF
J gene: TRBJ1-1; V gene: TRBV6-5; CDR3 protein: ASNFLDSGATEAF
J gene: TRBJ2-2; V gene: TRBV19; CDR3 protein: ASSPRTGVQTGELF
J gene: TRBJ1-1; V gene: TRBV5-5; CDR3 protein: ASSFQAAQMNTEAF
J gene: TRBJ2-7; V gene: TRBV5-1; CDR3 protein: ASSPSGATYEQY
J gene: TRBJ1-2; V gene: TRBV6-2/TRBV6-3; CDR3 protein: ASSLDSYGYT
J gene: TRBJ1-5; V gene: TRBV18; CDR3 protein: ASSPFSPVDPQPQH
J gene: TRBJ2-1; V gene: TRBV7-6; CDR3 protein: ASSLNRASYNEQF
J gene: TRBJ1-1; V gene: TRBV5-1; CDR3 protein: ASSPLDRVNEAF
J gene: TRBJ1-1; V gene: TRBV20-1; CDR3 protein: SASLSNTEAF
J gene: TRBJ2-7; V gene: TRBV1; CDR3 protein: TSSQTPCLAPEQY
J gene: TRBJ1-1; V gene: TRBV7-2; CDR3 protein: ASSLLNTEAF
J gene: TRBJ1-1; V gene: TRBV6-5; CDR3 protein: ASSYPYGREAF
J gene: TRBJ2-1; V gene: TRBV2; CDR3 protein: ASSERGGGANEQF
J gene: TRBJ1-5; V gene: TRBV19; CDR3 protein: ASSMGTGYGNQPQH
J gene: TRBJ1-5; V gene: TRBV30; CDR3 protein: AWSQGVGNQPQH
J gene: TRBJ1-1; V gene: TRBV5-1; CDR3 protein: ASSPTRSGENTEAF
J gene: TRBJ1-1; V gene: TRBV27; CDR3 protein: ASSEHRGMNTEAF
J gene: TRBJ2-7; V gene: TRBV6-2/TRBV6-3; CDR3 protein: ASSEGPIRTYEQY
J gene: TRBJ1-1; V gene: TRBV27; CDR3 protein: ASSFNGDTEAF
J gene: TRBJ1-1; V gene: TRBV14; CDR3 protein: ASSRGQGTEAF
J gene: TRBJ1-6; V gene: TRBV4-1; CDR3 protein: ASSHIGQGTGSPLH
J gene: TRBJ2-2; V gene: TRBV5-4; CDR3 protein: ASREDGELF
J gene: TRBJ2-1; V gene: TRBV29-1; CDR3 protein: SVGKLIGFQSYNEQF
J gene: TRBJ1-6; V gene: TRBV11-2; CDR3 protein: ASSSGQGARIRNSPLH
J gene: TRBJ2-5; V gene: TRBV7-2; CDR3 protein: ASSFAGGLGETQY
J gene: TRBJ1-1; V gene: TRBV5-1; CDR3 protein: ASSSGTPNTEAF
J gene: TRBJ1-3; V gene: TRBV19; CDR3 protein: ASSIQGISGNTIY
J gene: TRBJ2-2; V gene: TRBV7-2; CDR3 protein: ASSQKSGGTGELF
J gene: TRBJ1-2; V gene: TRBV7-9; CDR3 protein: ASSLAGGIYGYT
J gene: TRBJ1-1; V gene: TRBV15; CDR3 protein: ATSRYNRVRTEAF
J gene: TRBJ1-6; V gene: TRBV7-2; CDR3 protein: ASSLGSSSYNSPLH